This entry lists 20 T cell receptor beta chains sequenced from one sample in a study of shared clonotypes between healthy human individuals. TCRdb keeps only in-frame clones here, not all; method: immunoSEQ multiplex PCR. The sample includes hundreds of thousands of clones, over 60% seen only once; the top ten take roughly 13%. The sequencing input was PBMCs. All receptors derive from a woman in her thirties or forties in good health. Some clones in this sample may be carry-over from other donors' samples.

The gene calls are TRBV25-1 and TRBJ1-6; 8 nucleotides line up with TRBD1. Germline V gives CDR1 MGHDK, CDR2 SYGVNS. With 3 bases clipped from V and 7 bases from J, the junction kept 8 bases outside the gene matches. The CDR3 totals 16 residues. CDR3 residues: CASSDPRQGHNSPLHF. The DNA for the CDR3 is TGTGCCAGCAGTGACCCAAGACAGGGGCACAATTCACCCCTCCACTTT.

The rearrangement links TRBV28 to TRBJ2-7; no firm D call. This CDR3 comprises 15 residues. The V gene's germline CDR1 is MDHEN and CDR2 SYDVKM. Trimming left V 3 bases short and J 7 bases short, with 19 bases between. This chain's CDR3 is CASSFGGSPDLEQYF. As DNA, the CDR3 is TGTGCCAGCAGTTTTGGTGGGTCCCCTGATTTAGAGCAGTACTTC.

The CDR3 nucleotides read TGTGCCAGCAGTTACTCCGGGGCGCTAGAAAAACTGTTTTTT. This translates into CASSYSGALEKLFF. The gene calls are TRBV6-5 and TRBJ1-4; a weak D match, TRBD1 (5 bases). Germline V CDR1 and CDR2: MNHEY, SVGAGI. Trimming left V 0 bases short and J 8 bases short, with 10 bases between. The CDR3 contains 14 residues.

This clone has a count of ten or more. One end of the junction fails to match germline, which may point to a read error. The rearrangement links TRBV7-2 to TRBJ2-7, with 7 positions matching TRBD2. This CDR3 spans 11 amino acids. The germline V gene encodes CDR1 SGHTA and CDR2 FQGNSA. The CDR3 bases are TGTGCCAGCAGCTTAGGTGGGGGGGTTTTCTTC. Translating gives CASSLGGGVFF.

J is TRBJ2-2 and V is TRBV5-1; possibly TRBD1 for D (6 bases). CDR1 is SGHRS, CDR2 YFSETQ, per germline. V was pared by 3 bases and J by 5 bases, with 11 bases between. The CDR3 is 14 amino acids. CDR3 nucleotide sequence: TGCGCCAGCAGCTCGGACAGCTTAACCGGGGAGCTGTTTTTT. Amino acids: CASSSDSLTGELFF.

The chain is built from TRBV6-6 and TRBJ1-2, with 7 bases matching TRBD1. The CDR3 is made up of 14 amino acids. Germline V lookup: CDR1 MNHNY, CDR2 SVGAGI (reference sequence). With 2 bases clipped from V and 10 bases from J, the junction kept 10 bases outside the gene matches. The CDR3 sequence is CASSYHRDSLDYTF. The CDR3 coding sequence is TGTGCCAGCAGTTACCACCGGGACAGCCTCGACTACACCTTC.

This sequence joins TRBV7-9 and TRBJ2-5; D gene uncertain. The CDR3 is made up of 12 amino acids. Trimming removed 2 bases at V and 5 bases at J, with 6 bases between. The germline gives CDR1 SEHNR, CDR2 FQNEAQ (reference sequence). The CDR3 sequence: CASSLPAETQYF. For the CDR3, the DNA is TGTGCCAGCAGCTTACCAGCCGAGACCCAGTACTTC.

On this clone: This likely came from a read error, as a far larger clone is one base away. This chain links TRBV6-5 with TRBJ2-7; 10 nucleotides agree with TRBD2. Germline CDR1 reads MNHEY; CDR2 reads SVGAGI. Unmatched junction bases numbered 9, after V lost 8 bases and J lost 2 bases. The CDR3 totals 15 residues. The CDR3 DNA sequence: TGTGCCAGCGCGCAGGTAGCGGGAGGCCCCTACGAGCAGTACTTC. Its translation: CASAQVAGGPYEQYF.

The J gene is TRBJ1-5, the V gene TRBV2; no clear D gene. The CDR3 has 15 amino acids. Germline loops: CDR1 SNHLY, CDR2 FYNNEI. V was pared by 4 bases and J by 5 bases, with 15 bases between. CDR3 nucleotides: TGTGCCAGCAGTGGATATCGACTCACGGATCAGCCCCAGCATTTT. Translated, it gives CASSGYRLTDQPQHF. Combining the CDR3 with reference TRBV2 and TRBJ1-5 gives the whole variable domain EPEVTQTPSHQVTQMGQEVILRCVPISNHLYFYWYRQILGQKVEFLVSFYNNEISEKSEIFDDQFSVERPDGSNFTLKIRSTKLEDSAMYFCASSGYRLTDQPQHFGDGTRLSIL.

J is TRBJ2-5 and V is TRBV7-8; 7 bases fit TRBD2. The last part of the DNA fits TRBJ2-7 better; the J call may be wrong. The CDR3 runs to 15 residues. Germline V gene sequence: CDR1 SGHVS, CDR2 FQNEAQ. The CDR3 DNA reads TGTGCCAGCAGCCTTAGCGGGTATTCCGCCTACGAGCAGTACTTC. It translates to CASSLSGYSAYEQYF.

The chain joins TRBV7-3 to TRBJ2-1, with 9 bases that match TRBD1. This CDR3 has 16 amino acids. The V segment lost 5 bases and the J segment 7 bases; nucleotides outside the gene matches: 12. Germline values: CDR1 SGHTA, CDR2 FQGTGA. Written as DNA, the CDR3 is TGTGCCAGCAGCCCCGGACAGGGGAGGACGAGGAATGAGCAGTTCTTC. Translation: CASSPGQGRTRNEQFF.

The chain has TRBV10-3 and TRBJ2-5, with 13 bases that match TRBD2. With the DNA end fitting TRBJ2-7 better, the J assignment may be wrong. Germline CDR1 ENHRY, CDR2 SYGVKD. This CDR3 region has 14 residues. The CDR3 sequence is CAISGTSGMYEQYF. Here the CDR3 DNA reads TGTGCCATCAGCGGGACTAGCGGGATGTACGAGCAGTACTTC.

The rearrangement joins TRBV21-1 to TRBJ1-1; the DNA was not used to check the table's D call, TRBD1. TRBV21-1 is a listed pseudogene. This CDR3 is built from 15 residues. The CDR3 protein is CASSAGQGMNTEAFF. DNA of the CDR3: TGTGCCAGCAGCGCGGGACAGGGGATGAACACTGAAGCTTTCTTT.

The chain combines TRBV28 with TRBJ2-3; D uncertain. The CDR3 is 11 residues long. Germline-derived CDR1 and CDR2 are MDHEN and SYDVKM. Trimming took 8 bases from V and 7 from J, leaving 10 bases between them. CDR3 amino acids: CASFGAYTQYF. The CDR3 DNA is TGTGCCAGCTTTGGTGCCTATACGCAGTATTTT.

The chain joins TRBV18 to TRBJ2-1; D may match TRBD1 or TRBD2 (5 bases each). Germline values: CDR1 KGHSH, CDR2 LQKENI. Trimming removed 3 bases from V and 12 bases from J, with 12 bases in between. The CDR3 spans 12 residues. CDR3 in DNA: TGTGCCAGCTCACCTAACCGGGACGGGCAGTTCTTC. Encoded protein: CASSPNRDGQFF.

The chain joins TRBV19 to TRBJ1-2; D is perhaps TRBD1 (5 bases). CDR1 and CDR2 from the germline V gene are LNHDA and SQIVND (reference sequence). The CDR3 runs 13 residues. Trimming left V 1 base short and J 2 bases short, with 5 bases between. This CDR3 is CASSIAGNYGYTF. The CDR3 coding sequence is TGTGCCAGTAGTATAGCAGGGAACTATGGCTACACCTTC.

This clone showed up many times. J is TRBJ1-4 and V is TRBV15, with 11 bases matching TRBD1. There are 15 residues in the CDR3. The V segment lost 5 bases and the J segment 8 bases; nucleotides outside the gene matches: 7. Germline V gene data show CDR1 as LNHNV and CDR2 as YYDKDF (reference sequence). CDR3 sequence reads: CATSGRTGGNEKLFF. In nucleotides, the CDR3 is TGTGCCACCAGCGGTAGGACAGGGGGCAACGAAAAACTGTTTTTT.

The chain combines TRBV5-4 with TRBJ2-2; maybe TRBD2 (5 bases). Germline assignment: CDR1 SGHNT and CDR2 YYREEE (reference sequence). CDR3 length: 15 residues. Trimming shortened V by 0 bases and J by 2 bases, and 8 bases separated the two germline ends. The CDR3 coding sequence is TGTGCCAGCAGCTTGGCGGGGTACAACACCGGGGAGCTGTTTTTT. Residues: CASSLAGYNTGELFF.

The V gene is TRBV4-2, the J gene TRBJ1-2; D might be TRBD1 (5 bases). The CDR3 is made up of 14 amino acids. Trimming removed 0 bases from V and 7 bases from J, with 12 bases in between. The V gene's germline CDR1 is LGHNA and CDR2 YNFKEQ. The CDR3 DNA follows: TGTGCCAGCAGCCAAGAAGGTGGGGCCGGTGGCTACACCTTC. As protein: CASSQEGGAGGYTF.

The gene calls are TRBV7-2 and TRBJ2-7; D gene uncertain. Germline V CDR1 and CDR2: SGHTA, FQGNSA. Trimming stripped 2 bases from V and 5 bases from J, with 10 bases between. CDR3 length equals 13 residues. CDR3 in DNA: TGTGCCAGCAGCTTACCAGGTAGAGACGAGCAGTACTTC. This encodes CASSLPGRDEQYF.